The next 25 T cell receptor beta chains were all read from a single sample in a study of T-cell memory formation after mild COVID-19. TCRdb reprocessed the 5' RACE reads with MiXCR, giving one entry per CDR3 protein. The table lists fewer than 450,000 distinct CDR3 sequences, roughly 21% of them singletons. Sequenced material: PBMCs or a T cell subset sorted from them (not recorded which). The receptors derive from an adult woman who had mild COVID-19 (a few samples of this study predate the infection). Cell type and time point are not known.

This clonotype has a count of ten or more. This chain links TRBV7-3 with TRBJ2-1; the D is unclear. The CDR3 loop spans 13 amino acids. Per the germline V gene, CDR1 is SGHTA and CDR2 is FQGTGA. Trimming took 3 bases from V and 4 from J, leaving 7 bases between them. In nucleotides, the CDR3 is TGTGCCAGCAGCTTGTCGGGTTACAATGAGCAGTTCTTC. Translating gives CASSLSGYNEQFF.

This chain joins TRBV6-6 and TRBJ2-1; 13 nucleotides match TRBD2. V lost 6 bases and J lost 6; bases outside the gene matches: 11. CDR3 length: 17 amino acids. Germline assignment: CDR1 MNHNY and CDR2 SVGAGI (reference sequence). For the CDR3, the DNA is TGTGCCAGCAGACGGGCACTAGCGGGGGGGCCCATCAATGAGCAGTTCTTC. Its protein product is CASRRALAGGPINEQFF.

This clonotype was counted between two and nine times. The chain joins TRBV12-3 or TRBV12-4 to TRBJ1-2; D perhaps matches TRBD1 (5 bases). Trimming left V 3 bases short and J 4 bases short, with 9 bases between. CDR3 length: 13 amino acids. The CDR3 coding sequence is TGTGCCAGCAGTTTTCGACAGCTCTATGGCTACACCTTC. It encodes CASSFRQLYGYTF.

The V gene is TRBV27, the J gene TRBJ2-1; 10 nucleotides agree with TRBD2. The CDR3 has 15 amino acids. Germline V gene data show CDR1 as MNHEY and CDR2 as SMNVEV (reference sequence). The V and J ends lost 4 bases and 5 bases, in that order; junction bases with no gene match: 5. For the CDR3, the DNA is TGTGCCAGCAGTTCCGGGACTAGCGCGCACAATGAGCAGTTCTTC. Amino acid sequence: CASSSGTSAHNEQFF.

This clonotype was seen only a few times. The chain uses TRBV18 and TRBJ1-1, with no clear D. Germline CDR1 KGHSH, CDR2 LQKENI. With 6 bases removed from V and 4 bases from J, the gap between germline ends came to 9 bases. The CDR3 spans 12 residues. The CDR3 sequence: CASSPVGTEAFF. In nucleotides, the CDR3 is TGTGCCAGCTCCCCGGTCGGCACTGAAGCTTTCTTT.

The chain has TRBV7-2 and TRBJ1-5; TRBD1 is a possible D gene (5 bases). Germline V CDR1 and CDR2: SGHTA, FQGNSA. The germline V and J ends were trimmed by 1 base and 5 bases, with 9 bases remaining between them. This CDR3 contains 14 residues. The CDR3 nucleotides are TGTGCCAGCAGCTTAGAGACAGTAGATCAGCCCCAGCATTTT. Translating gives CASSLETVDQPQHF.

The chain uses TRBV4-1 and TRBJ2-7; TRBD2 matches at 11 bases. Germline V lookup: CDR1 MGHRA, CDR2 YSYEKL. CDR3 size: 17 residues. The V segment lost 4 bases and the J segment 1 base; nucleotides outside the gene matches: 9. CDR3 nucleotide sequence: TGCGCCAGCAGCCGATCCCCTCTAGCGGGGGGTTCCTACGAGCAGTACTTC. Protein: CASSRSPLAGGSYEQYF.

This clonotype was counted at least ten times. The gene calls are TRBV12-3 or TRBV12-4 and TRBJ1-1; 8 bases line up with TRBD1. The CDR3 is 12 amino acids. V shed 7 bases and J 7 bases; nucleotides not matched to a gene: 5. CDR3 sequence reads: CASTITGGEAFF. The CDR3 nucleotides read TGTGCCAGCACTATAACAGGGGGTGAAGCTTTCTTT.

The gene calls are TRBV5-5 and TRBJ2-2; a possible D gene is TRBD1 (6 bases). The CDR3 spans 13 residues. Trimming shortened V by 4 bases and J by 9 bases, and 13 bases separated the two germline ends. The germline V gene has CDR1 SGHKS and CDR2 YYEKEE (reference sequence). The CDR3 nucleotides are TGTGCCAGCAGCCAAACAGGGACCAGGGAGCTGTTTTTT. It is translated as CASSQTGTRELFF. The full variable domain, with the rest looked up from reference TRBV5-5 and TRBJ2-2, is DAGVTQSPTHLIKTRGQQVTLRCSPISGHKSVSWYQQVLGQGPQFIFQYYEKEERGRGNFPDRFSARQFPNYSSELNVNALLLGDSALYLCASSQTGTRELFFGEGSRLTVL.

This clonotype was seen a single time. The gene calls are TRBV5-5 and TRBJ1-1; D not certain. The ends were cut back, 7 bases at V and 7 bases at J, with 11 bases in the middle. The CDR3 loop spans 11 amino acids. Germline CDR1 and CDR2: SGHKS and YYEKEE (reference sequence). CDR3 sequence: CASDLGSEAFF. CDR3 in DNA: TGTGCCAGCGACCTGGGGAGTGAAGCTTTCTTT.

The genes are TRBV12-3 or TRBV12-4 and TRBJ1-1; tentatively, D is TRBD1 (6 bases). V was pared by 2 bases and J by 10 bases, with 14 bases between. This CDR3 spans 13 amino acids. CDR3 nucleotide sequence: TGTGCCAGCAGTTTAAAAGAGGGGGTGTTAGCTTTCTTT. It yields the protein CASSLKEGVLAFF.

This clonotype was counted only a few times. The chain links TRBV7-6 to TRBJ1-6, with D possibly matching TRBD1 (5 bases). The V end lost 5 bases, the J end lost 9 bases, and 20 bases lay between the germline ends. There are 16 residues in the CDR3. Germline assignment: CDR1 SGHVS and CDR2 FNYEAQ. The CDR3: CASSLGEQVLGSPLHF. CDR3 DNA sequence: TGTGCCAGCAGCCTCGGGGAACAGGTGCTAGGTTCACCCCTCCACTTT.

This clonotype has a handful of counts. The gene calls are TRBV7-9 and TRBJ2-5; TRBD1 is a possible D gene (7 bases). There are 17 residues in the CDR3. Germline V CDR1 and CDR2: SEHNR, FQNEAQ (reference sequence). The V end was cut by 2 bases, the J end by 2 bases, with 18 bases between. The CDR3 here is CASSLPVGLQGQETQYF. CDR3 bases: TGTGCCAGCAGCTTACCCGTCGGACTACAGGGGCAAGAGACCCAGTACTTC.

The table lists this clonotype with a few counts. The rearrangement uses TRBV29-1 and TRBJ2-6; 8 bases are shared with TRBD2. The J segment lost 2 bases and the V segment lost 4 bases, leaving 7 bases of the junction unmatched. Germline CDR1 SQVTM, CDR2 ANQGSEA. The CDR3 loop spans 16 amino acids. CDR3 protein: CSVVAGGLTGANVLTF. In DNA, the CDR3 is TGCAGCGTTGTGGCGGGGGGCTTGACTGGGGCCAACGTCCTGACTTTC.

The V gene is TRBV4-3, the J gene TRBJ2-2; D gene ambiguous. CDR3 length: 17 residues. Trimming cost V 3 bases and J 1 base, with 15 bases left between them. Germline V gene lookup returns CDR1 LGHNA and CDR2 YSLEER. CDR3 amino acids: CASSQTSGPGNTGELFF. The CDR3 DNA follows: TGCGCCAGCAGCCAGACGTCCGGACCGGGGAACACCGGGGAGCTGTTTTTT.

The table lists this clonotype with a few counts. This chain uses TRBV19 with TRBJ2-7, with no clear D. V shed 1 base and J shed 0 bases, with 10 bases lying between them. CDR3 size: 15 residues. Germline V gives CDR1 LNHDA, CDR2 SQIVND (reference sequence). CDR3 sequence (DNA): TGTGCCAGTAGTATAGTGGTCGGAAGCTCCTACGAGCAGTACTTC. Its translation is CASSIVVGSSYEQYF.

V is TRBV4-1 and J is TRBJ1-1; D unresolved. The V end was cut by 4 bases, the J end by 0 bases, with 12 bases between. The CDR3 spans 15 residues. CDR1 and CDR2 from the germline V gene are MGHRA and YSYEKL. The CDR3 here is CASSPQQNMNTEAFF. CDR3 nucleotides: TGCGCCAGCAGCCCACAACAGAACATGAACACTGAAGCTTTCTTT.

This clonotype was picked up many times. The CDR3 DNA is TGTGCCAGCAGCTTAGACGGAGTTCAGCCCCAGCATTTT. Its protein is CASSLDGVQPQHF. The chain joins TRBV7-9 to TRBJ1-5; D is ambiguous. The V end lost 1 base, the J end lost 6 bases, and 7 bases lay between the germline ends. Germline values: CDR1 SEHNR, CDR2 FQNEAQ (reference sequence). This CDR3 has 13 residues.

This chain's CDR3 is CASSPKLGENTEAFF. CDR3 in DNA: TGCGCCAGCAGCCCGAAGTTAGGCGAGAACACTGAAGCTTTCTTT. This chain connects TRBV5-1 to TRBJ1-1; D is unresolved. The germline V gene has CDR1 SGHRS and CDR2 YFSETQ. Trimming took off 4 bases at V and 1 base at J, with 14 bases between the two ends. This CDR3 is 15 amino acids long.

This clonotype was seen only a few times. The gene calls are TRBV20-1 and TRBJ2-1, with 8 positions matching TRBD2. V was clipped by 0 bases and J by 3 bases; unmatched bases: 1. The germline V gene has CDR1 DFQATT and CDR2 SNEGSKA (reference sequence). The CDR3 is made up of 14 amino acids. The CDR3 region is CSAREGTSYNEQFF. The CDR3 DNA follows: TGCAGTGCTAGAGAAGGGACTAGCTACAATGAGCAGTTCTTC.

The gene calls are TRBV28 and TRBJ2-3, with a possible D match to TRBD1 (6 bases). Looked up from germline, CDR1 is MDHEN and CDR2 is SYDVKM. The V and J ends lost 7 bases and 6 bases respectively, with 14 bases between them. The CDR3 is made up of 13 amino acids. The CDR3, as DNA: TGTGCCAGCACCCGAACAAGGGGGGATACGCAGTATTTT. Its translation is CASTRTRGDTQYF.

This clonotype was recorded at least ten times. The V call is TRBV9, the J call TRBJ2-5, with D maybe TRBD1 (6 bases). The CDR3 contains 17 residues. Germline CDR1 and CDR2: SGDLS and YYNGEE. Trimming pared 0 bases from V and 4 bases from J, leaving 19 bases between. As DNA, the CDR3 is TGTGCCAGCAGCGTAGTTCCTACGGGACAAGGGGCAGAGACCCAGTACTTC. It yields the protein CASSVVPTGQGAETQYF.

V is TRBV7-2 and J is TRBJ2-1; D may be TRBD1 (5 bases). The CDR3 has 17 residues. The V end lost 0 bases, the J end lost 3 bases, and 15 bases lay between the germline ends. Looked up from germline, CDR1 is SGHTA and CDR2 is FQGNSA. The CDR3 sequence is CASSLAGSGLIYNEQFF. DNA of the CDR3: TGTGCCAGCAGCTTAGCTGGCTCAGGGCTTATCTACAATGAGCAGTTCTTC.

The CDR3 region has the DNA TGCGCCAGCAGCTTGGGGCCGGGCGGTGAAGCTTTCTTT. Amino acid sequence: CASSLGPGGEAFF. V usage is TRBV5-1 and J usage is TRBJ1-1, with D uncertain. Germline CDR1 SGHRS, CDR2 YFSETQ. The V end was cut by 0 bases, the J end by 7 bases, with 10 bases between. This CDR3 comprises 13 residues.

The V call is TRBV30, the J call TRBJ1-1; possibly TRBD1 for D (5 bases). There are 13 residues in the CDR3. Germline CDR1 reads GTSNPN; CDR2 reads SVGIG (reference sequence). Trimming pared 2 bases from V and 4 bases from J, leaving 11 bases between. The CDR3 loop is CAWSNGGVTEAFF. CDR3 DNA sequence: TGTGCCTGGAGTAACGGAGGGGTCACTGAAGCTTTCTTT.